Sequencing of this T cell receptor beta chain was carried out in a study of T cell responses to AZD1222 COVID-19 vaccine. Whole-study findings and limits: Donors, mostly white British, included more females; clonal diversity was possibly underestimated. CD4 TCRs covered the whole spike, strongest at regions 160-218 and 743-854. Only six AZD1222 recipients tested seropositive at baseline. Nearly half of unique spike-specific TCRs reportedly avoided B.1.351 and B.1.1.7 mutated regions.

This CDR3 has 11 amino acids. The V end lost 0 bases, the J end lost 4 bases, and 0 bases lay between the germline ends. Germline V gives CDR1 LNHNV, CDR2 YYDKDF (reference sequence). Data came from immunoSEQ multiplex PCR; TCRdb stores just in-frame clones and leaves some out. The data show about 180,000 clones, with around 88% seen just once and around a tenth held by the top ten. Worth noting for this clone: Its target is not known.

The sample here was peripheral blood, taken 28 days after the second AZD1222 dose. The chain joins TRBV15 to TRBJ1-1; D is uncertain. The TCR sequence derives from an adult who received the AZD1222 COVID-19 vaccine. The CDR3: CATSRDTEAFF. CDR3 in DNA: TGTGCCACCAGCAGAGACACTGAAGCTTTCTTT.